The present TCR beta chain was sequenced within a study of control samples from healthy donors and cancer patients. Using immunoSEQ multiplex PCR, the repertoire was profiled, and TCRdb retains in-frame clones only, with some absent. The data contain about 53,000 clones, roughly 87% of them singletons. V lost 6 bases, J lost 5 bases, and 3 bases stayed unmatched. Germline V gene lookup returns CDR1 SQVTM and CDR2 ANQGSEA. This CDR3 is 14 amino acids long. The J gene is TRBJ2-2, the V gene TRBV29-1, with 13 bases matching TRBD2. Sequences were obtained from PBMCs. The sequence came from a man between 60 and 70 years old with head and neck cancer. CDR3 sequence (DNA): TGCAGCGTCGGACTAGCGGGGGTGACCGGGGAGCTGTTTTTT. Amino acid sequence: CSVGLAGVTGELFF.